Listed here are 6 T cell receptor beta chains from one sample, sequenced in a study of cytomegalovirus exposure and HLA in healthy donors. A multiplex PCR was run with 60 Vbeta primers and 13 Jbeta primers. TCRdb's table, derived via immunoSEQ multiplex PCR, lists solely in-frame clones and lacks some. The sample carries over 150,000 clones, approximately 81% recorded once. Specimen: PBMCs. Source of these receptors: a boy aged 2-9 years in good health and CMV-seronegative.

The rearrangement uses TRBV7-9 and TRBJ1-1, with D unclear. The V end was cut by 7 bases, the J end by 4 bases, with 10 bases between. The CDR3 totals 12 residues. CDR1 and CDR2 from the germline V gene are SEHNR and FQNEAQ (reference sequence). DNA of the CDR3: TGTGCCAGCACCCGGGATGGCACTGAAGCTTTCTTT. Translation: CASTRDGTEAFF.

This chain uses TRBV29-1 with TRBJ2-1, with D perhaps matching TRBD1 (6 bases). Germline V gene lookup returns CDR1 SQVTM and CDR2 ANQGSEA. Trimming pared 3 bases from V and 2 bases from J, leaving 11 bases between. CDR3 length equals 14 residues. CDR3 DNA sequence: TGCAGCGTTGAGGATGGACAGACCTACAATGAGCAGTTCTTC. It yields the protein CSVEDGQTYNEQFF.

The CDR3 region is CSVEGDKGGGYTF. CDR3 nucleotide sequence: TGCAGCGTTGAAGGTGACAAAGGGGGTGGCTACACCTTC. The gene calls are TRBV29-1 and TRBJ1-2, with a weak D call TRBD1 (6 bases). The germline CDR1 and CDR2 sequences are SQVTM and ANQGSEA. V was shortened by 1 base and J by 7 bases, with 13 bases between the two germline ends. The CDR3 is 13 residues long.

Here the CDR3 reads CASSGIAFYGYTF. Here the CDR3 DNA reads TGTGCCAGCAGTGGTATAGCCTTCTATGGCTACACCTTC. This sequence joins TRBV25-1 and TRBJ1-2; D uncertain. Trimming took off 4 bases at V and 4 bases at J, with 10 bases between the two ends. The CDR3 totals 13 residues. Germline V CDR1 and CDR2: MGHDK, SYGVNS.

The chain is built from TRBV23-1 and TRBJ2-6; D gene unclear. TRBV23-1 is an open reading frame whose function is uncertain. The CDR3 length is 19 residues. Trimming shortened V by 4 bases and J by 2 bases, and 21 bases separated the two germline ends. This chain's CDR3 is CASSRSETLAVPGANVLTF. The DNA of the CDR3 is TGCGCCAGCAGTCGATCTGAGACTCTCGCAGTTCCTGGGGCCAACGTCCTGACTTTC.

This chain uses TRBV28 with TRBJ1-2; 11 nucleotides align to TRBD1. The CDR3 is made up of 17 amino acids. With 6 bases clipped from V and 8 bases from J, the junction kept 17 bases outside the gene matches. CDR1 MDHEN and CDR2 SYDVKM come from the germline V gene. The CDR3 nucleotides read TGTGCCAGCAGCCCACCGCTGGGGACAGGGGGTACCGGGGGCTACACCTTC. Amino acid sequence: CASSPPLGTGGTGGYTF.